The subject of this entry is one TCR beta chain. The record originates from a study of shared clonotypes between healthy human individuals. Study as a whole: Donors consisted of two women and a few men between 18 and 49.

Ten immunoSEQ deep assay plates held the unsorted PBMC DNA. As handled by the study authors: Without quality scores, immunoSEQ junctional reads could not be filtered like full-length reads. Libraries were prepared by immunoSEQ multiplex PCR; TCRdb keeps only in-frame clonotypes and omits some of them. V and J calls and clone size follow that table, whereas D and trimming were derived from the DNA. The sample lists about 520,000 clones; over 70% were seen once. Germline V CDR1 and CDR2: SNHLY, FYNNEI. Trimming took 6 bases from V and 3 from J, leaving 14 bases between them. The CDR3 has 14 amino acids.

J is TRBJ2-5 and V is TRBV2, with D unresolved. This receptor was taken from a woman aged 40-49 years in good health. Some clones in this sample may be carry-over from other donors' samples. The sequenced sample consisted of PBMCs. The CDR3 region has the DNA TGTGCCAGCAGGATAGGTTTAGAGGAAGAGACCCAGTACTTC. This codes for CASRIGLEEETQYF.